One T cell receptor beta chain is described in this entry. The sample comes from a study of shared clonotypes between healthy human individuals. TCRdb's copy holds only in-frame clones and misses some; the assay was immunoSEQ multiplex PCR. Seen here are 2 million or so clones, around 96% observed once, and the top ten hold about 1.1%. V shed 4 bases and J 4 bases; nucleotides not matched to a gene: 3. The CDR3 has 13 amino acids. Germline V gene lookup returns CDR1 PRHDT and CDR2 FYEKMQ (reference sequence). Selected positively for CCR7 and CD45RO-negative, naive CD8 cells excluded terminally differentiated effector memory CD45RA+ cells.

This receptor was obtained from a man younger than 35 in good health. The chain is built from TRBV13 and TRBJ1-2, with 7 bases matching TRBD1. The sequenced sample consisted of naive CD8+ T cells sorted from blood. The CDR3 here is CASSSQGTYGYTF. The CDR3, as DNA: TGTGCCAGCAGCTCACAGGGGACCTATGGCTACACCTTC.